The 24 T cell receptor beta chains below come from one sample, sequenced in a study of cytomegalovirus exposure and HLA in healthy donors. The study ran its PCR with 60 Vbeta and 13 Jbeta primers. Profiled with immunoSEQ multiplex PCR; TCRdb holds only in-frame clones, not every one. Of 90,000 to 100,000 clones in the sample, 76% were seen once. Sequencing input: PBMCs. These receptors all come from a man between 35 and 55 years old in good health and CMV-seronegative.

This rearrangement joins TRBV12-2 to TRBJ2-3; the D call of TRBD2 is as the table states it, not checked on the DNA. TRBV12-2 counts as a pseudogene. This CDR3 region has 20 residues. The CDR3 loop is CASRSTHRPSGGPSTDTQYF. In DNA, the CDR3 is TGTGCAAGTCGCTCGACGCATCGGCCTAGCGGGGGCCCTAGCACAGATACGCAGTATTTT.

This sequence joins TRBV4-3 and TRBJ1-4, with D unclear. This CDR3 spans 15 amino acids. Germline CDR1 is LGHNA and CDR2 is YSLEER. The V and J ends lost 0 bases and 5 bases respectively, with 10 bases between them. In nucleotides, the CDR3 is TGCGCCAGCAGCCAAGATTTCCCAGGAAATGAAAAACTGTTTTTT. The encoded protein is CASSQDFPGNEKLFF.

The chain has TRBV19 and TRBJ1-1; D is ambiguous. Germline V gene sequence: CDR1 LNHDA, CDR2 SQIVND (reference sequence). V lost 2 bases and J 0 bases, leaving 10 bases between the germline ends. This CDR3 is built from 15 residues. The DNA of the CDR3 is TGTGCCAGTAGTATAAGTGGGCCGATGAACACTGAAGCTTTCTTT. Amino acid sequence: CASSISGPMNTEAFF. The full variable domain, its missing parts supplied by reference TRBV19 and TRBJ1-1, is DGGITQSPKYLFRKEGQNVTLSCEQNLNHDAMYWYRQDPGQGLRLIYYSQIVNDFQKGDIAEGYSVSREKKESFPLTVTSAQKNPTAFYLCASSISGPMNTEAFFGQGTRLTVV.

This clone appeared a few times. The chain uses TRBV7-9 and TRBJ2-1; 12 positions agree with TRBD2. The CDR3 sequence is 15 residues long. Germline assignment: CDR1 SEHNR and CDR2 FQNEAQ (reference sequence). V lost 4 bases, J lost 8 bases, and 6 bases stayed unmatched. CDR3 sequence reads: CASSSSGGAWYEQFF. The CDR3 bases are TGTGCCAGCAGCTCTAGCGGGGGGGCCTGGTATGAGCAGTTCTTC. Combining the CDR3 with reference TRBV7-9 and TRBJ2-1 gives the whole variable domain DTGVSQNPRHKITKRGQNVTFRCDPISEHNRLYWYRQTLGQGPEFLTYFQNEAQLEKSRLLSDRFSAERPKGSFSTLEIQRTEQGDSAMYLCASSSSGGAWYEQFFGPGTRLTVL.

The V gene is TRBV4-2, the J gene TRBJ2-7; D not resolved. From germline, CDR1 is LGHNA and CDR2 YNFKEQ. CDR3 length: 16 amino acids. Trimming removed 4 bases from V and 0 bases from J, with 16 bases in between. The CDR3 here is CASSRALPSGSYEQYF. The CDR3 DNA reads TGTGCCAGCAGCCGAGCGCTCCCGTCGGGCTCCTACGAGCAGTACTTC.

The chain is built from TRBV4-1 and TRBJ2-7; D gene uncertain. CDR1 is MGHRA, CDR2 YSYEKL, per germline. Trimming cost V 1 base and J 6 bases, with 13 bases left between them. CDR3 length: 14 amino acids. CDR3 residues: CASSQGPGFGEQYF. The CDR3 region has the DNA TGCGCCAGCAGCCAAGGTCCCGGTTTTGGCGAGCAGTACTTC.

This clone has more than one count but fewer than ten. V usage is TRBV5-1 and J usage is TRBJ1-3; 7 nucleotides match TRBD1. CDR3 size: 19 residues. V gave up 2 bases and J gave up 0 bases; unmatched junction bases: 14. Germline CDR1 reads SGHRS; CDR2 reads YFSETQ. CDR3: CASSFTGTVSTPSGNTIYF. The CDR3 DNA reads TGCGCCAGCAGCTTCACCGGGACAGTGTCTACGCCCTCTGGAAACACCATATATTTT.

The chain has TRBV19 and TRBJ1-1, with a tentative D call TRBD1 (5 bases). Germline values: CDR1 LNHDA, CDR2 SQIVND (reference sequence). V lost 4 bases to trimming and J lost 3 bases, with 12 bases between them. The CDR3 length is 14 residues. CDR3 DNA: TGTGCCAGTAGTAGAGGCCCCAGGGACACTGAAGCTTTCTTT. This codes for CASSRGPRDTEAFF.

The genes are TRBV7-9 and TRBJ2-7; 10 bases fit TRBD2. The length of the CDR3 is 16 residues. With V trimmed by 6 bases and J by 2 bases, 10 bases remained unmatched. Germline loops: CDR1 SEHNR, CDR2 FQNEAQ (reference sequence). In DNA, the CDR3 is TGTGCCAGCAGGTCGACTAGCGGGCCAGACCCCTACGAGCAGTACTTC. Encoded protein: CASRSTSGPDPYEQYF.

This sequence joins TRBV2 and TRBJ2-2, with TRBD2 as a possible D gene (5 bases). The CDR3 runs 15 residues. V was shortened by 7 bases and J by 7 bases, with 19 bases between the two germline ends. CDR1 is SNHLY, CDR2 FYNNEI, per germline. This chain's CDR3 is CASTEQMGSYGELFF. CDR3 in DNA: TGTGCCAGCACCGAACAGATGGGGAGTTACGGGGAGCTGTTTTTT.

V and J are TRBV9 and TRBJ2-3, with a weak D call TRBD2 (6 bases). Germline assignment: CDR1 SGDLS and CDR2 YYNGEE. The CDR3 contains 13 residues. With 4 bases removed from V and 5 bases from J, the gap between germline ends came to 11 bases. CDR3 residues: CASSPAGRDTQYF. The CDR3 DNA follows: TGTGCCAGCAGCCCCGCGGGGAGAGATACGCAGTATTTT.

The rearrangement joins TRBV5-8 to TRBJ1-1; D not resolved. The length of the CDR3 is 11 residues. Germline lookup yields CDR1 SGHTS and CDR2 YDEGEE. V was shortened by 2 bases and J by 6 bases, with 5 bases between the two germline ends. Here the CDR3 reads CASSLYPEAFF. CDR3 nucleotide sequence: TGTGCCAGCAGCTTATATCCTGAAGCTTTCTTT.

The rearrangement uses TRBV2 and TRBJ2-3, with D possibly TRBD2 on 5 matching bases. Trimming left V 8 bases short and J 3 bases short, with 15 bases between. CDR1 is SNHLY and CDR2 is FYNNEI in the germline V gene. The CDR3 is 14 residues long. The CDR3 DNA is TGTGCCAGCGGTTACGAGGGAGAGACAGATACGCAGTATTTT. It codes for CASGYEGETDTQYF.

The table lists this clone with a few counts. The rearrangement links TRBV7-2 to TRBJ1-2; 9 nucleotides match TRBD1. The CDR3 is 16 residues long. The V segment lost 2 bases and the J segment 7 bases; nucleotides outside the gene matches: 11. Per the germline V gene, CDR1 is SGHTA and CDR2 is FQGNSA. CDR3 protein: CASSLLGTGRLGGYTF. The CDR3 region has the DNA TGTGCCAGCAGCTTATTGGGGACAGGGCGTCTGGGTGGCTACACCTTC.

The chain employs TRBV9 and TRBJ2-1; TRBD2 matches 7 bases. Germline CDR1 reads SGDLS; CDR2 reads YYNGEE. With 0 bases clipped from V and 10 bases from J, the junction kept 4 bases outside the gene matches. The CDR3 is made up of 13 amino acids. Written as DNA, the CDR3 is TGTGCCAGCAGCGTAGGGCTAGCGGACGAGCAGTTCTTC. Translation gives CASSVGLADEQFF.

The CDR3 sequence is CASSPDRGRLSGNTIYF. The CDR3 coding sequence is TGTGCCAGCAGTCCTGACAGGGGGCGGTTATCGGGAAACACCATATATTTT. The chain carries TRBV28 and TRBJ1-3; 10 bases are a match to TRBD1. The CDR3 length is 17 residues. With V trimmed by 5 bases and J by 4 bases, 11 bases remained unmatched. Germline V CDR1 and CDR2: MDHEN, SYDVKM.

This clone was counted only a few times. This chain connects TRBV5-1 to TRBJ1-1; D is possibly TRBD1 (5 bases). Trimming pared 1 base from V and 2 bases from J, leaving 18 bases between. CDR3 length equals 17 residues. Germline V gives CDR1 SGHRS, CDR2 YFSETQ. CDR3 DNA sequence: TGCGCCAGCAGCTTGAATATAGGGCTGACAGCAAACACTGAAGCTTTCTTT. Its translation: CASSLNIGLTANTEAFF.

This clone showed up just a few times. This rearrangement joins TRBV5-4 to TRBJ2-3; 7 bases fit TRBD1. The CDR3 consists of 15 residues. The trim removed 4 bases at V and 4 bases at J, leaving 9 bases unmatched. Looked up from germline, CDR1 is SGHNT and CDR2 is YYREEE (reference sequence). The CDR3 region has the DNA TGTGCCAGCAGCGGGGACAGAAAAGGCGCAGATACGCAGTATTTT. Its protein product is CASSGDRKGADTQYF.

This chain connects TRBV6-5 to TRBJ2-5; 7 bases fit TRBD2. Losses at the gene ends were 8 bases for V and 5 bases for J; bases not matched to a gene: 8. This CDR3 is 13 amino acids long. Germline V lookup: CDR1 MNHEY, CDR2 SVGAGI. The chain's CDR3 is CASRTQGGETQYF. DNA for the CDR3: TGTGCCAGCCGGACCCAGGGAGGGGAGACCCAGTACTTC.

The V gene is TRBV28, the J gene TRBJ1-2; TRBD1 agrees at 8 bases. Trimming removed 6 bases from V and 5 bases from J; junction bases left unmatched: 11. Looked up from germline, CDR1 is MDHEN and CDR2 is SYDVKM. This CDR3 is 15 amino acids long. For the CDR3, the DNA is TGTGCCAGCAGCCCCAGTGGACAGGGAAAATATGGCTACACCTTC. Its protein is CASSPSGQGKYGYTF.

The V and J genes are TRBV10-2 and TRBJ2-7; a weak D match, TRBD1 (6 bases). Trimming removed 0 bases from V and 4 bases from J, with 16 bases in between. Germline V gives CDR1 WSHSY, CDR2 SAAADI. The CDR3 sequence is 16 residues long. CDR3 DNA: TGCGCCAGCAGTGAGTCCGCATACAGGGTTTTATACGAGCAGTACTTC. It specifies CASSESAYRVLYEQYF.

V is TRBV5-4 and J is TRBJ1-1; the D gene is possibly TRBD1 (6 bases). Germline CDR1 and CDR2: SGHNT and YYREEE (reference sequence). V shed 4 bases and J shed 4 bases, with 11 bases lying between them. CDR3 length: 13 amino acids. CDR3 loop: CASSQDRSTEAFF. CDR3 bases: TGTGCCAGCAGCCAGGACAGAAGCACTGAAGCTTTCTTT.

This clone was counted between two and nine times. The gene calls are TRBV27 and TRBJ2-7; 11 bases are shared with TRBD2. The germline V gene has CDR1 MNHEY and CDR2 SMNVEV (reference sequence). V shed 6 bases, J shed 6 bases, and the junction held 7 bases outside the gene matches. The CDR3 runs to 14 residues. CDR3 loop: CASSKLAGAVEQYF. In nucleotides, the CDR3 is TGTGCCAGCAGCAAACTAGCGGGAGCAGTCGAGCAGTACTTC.

V usage is TRBV28 and J usage is TRBJ2-7; TRBD1 agrees at 11 bases. Germline assignment: CDR1 MDHEN and CDR2 SYDVKM. The CDR3 is 15 residues long. The V and J ends lost 5 bases and 0 bases, in that order; junction bases with no gene match: 3. CDR3 bases: TGTGCCAGCAGTCCTGGGACAGGGGGCTCCTACGAGCAGTACTTC. It translates to CASSPGTGGSYEQYF.